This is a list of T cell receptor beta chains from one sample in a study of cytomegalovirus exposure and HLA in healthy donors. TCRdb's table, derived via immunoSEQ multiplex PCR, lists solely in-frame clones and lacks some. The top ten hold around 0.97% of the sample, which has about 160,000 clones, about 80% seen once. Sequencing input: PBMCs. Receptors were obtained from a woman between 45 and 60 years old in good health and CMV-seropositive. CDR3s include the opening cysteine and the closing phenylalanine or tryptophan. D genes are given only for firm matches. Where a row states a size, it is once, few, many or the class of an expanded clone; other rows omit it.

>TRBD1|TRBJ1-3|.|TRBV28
TGTGCCAGCAGGAGACAGGGGAACTCTGGAAACACCATATATTTT
CASRRQGNSGNTIYF
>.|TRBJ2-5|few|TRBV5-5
TGTGCCAGCAGCGCCACAGGGGGAGGGGAGACCCAGTACTTC
CASSATGGGETQYF
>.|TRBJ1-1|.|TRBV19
TGTGCCAGTAGATCTGGGCGGGTGAACACTGAAGCTTTCTTT
CASRSGRVNTEAFF
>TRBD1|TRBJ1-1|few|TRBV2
TGTGCCAGCAGTGAGCAGGGGGCGCGGAGGACTGAAGCTTTCTTT
CASSEQGARRTEAFF
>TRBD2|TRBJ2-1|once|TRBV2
TGTGCCAGCAGAAGCGGGAGCTACAATGAGCAGTTCTTC
CASRSGSYNEQFF
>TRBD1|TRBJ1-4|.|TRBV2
TGTGCCAGCAGTGAGGCGGACAGGGGGATTCAACTGTTTTTT
CASSEADRGIQLFF
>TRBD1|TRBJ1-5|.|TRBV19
TGTGCCAGTAGCGGACAGGGGTCTGGGAATCAGCCCCAGCATTTT
CASSGQGSGNQPQHF
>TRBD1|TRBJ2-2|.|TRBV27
TGTGCCAGCAGTTTGACAGGGTCAGGAGGGGAGCTGTTTTTT
CASSLTGSGGELFF
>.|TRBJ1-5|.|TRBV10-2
TGCGCCAGCAGTGAACAGGGCAATCAGCCCCAGCATTTT
CASSEQGNQPQHF
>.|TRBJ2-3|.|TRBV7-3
TGTGCCAGCAGCCCCGGGTGGGATCAGGGAGATACGCAGTATTTT
CASSPGWDQGDTQYF
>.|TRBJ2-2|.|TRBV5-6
TGTGCCAGCAGCTTGGCAGGTACAGGATGGGAGCTGTTTTTT
CASSLAGTGWELFF
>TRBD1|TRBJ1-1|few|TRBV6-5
TGTGCCAGCAGTTCGGACAGGGGGCAGGGGACTGAAGCTTTCTTT
CASSSDRGQGTEAFF
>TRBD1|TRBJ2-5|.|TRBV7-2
TGTGCCAGCAGCCCGCGACAGGGGGGAGAGACCCAGTACTTC
CASSPRQGGETQYF
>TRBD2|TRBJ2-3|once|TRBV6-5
TGTGCCAGTAGACCAGCGGGAGAGAGAGATACGCAGTATTTT
CASRPAGERDTQYF
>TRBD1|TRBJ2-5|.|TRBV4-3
TGCGCCAGCAGCCATGAGGACAGGGACCAAGAGACCCAGTACTTC
CASSHEDRDQETQYF
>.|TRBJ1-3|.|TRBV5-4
TGTGCCAGCAGCCCCTCGGGCGGAGGGAGGACTGGAAACACCATATATTTT
CASSPSGGGRTGNTIYF
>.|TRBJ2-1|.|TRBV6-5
TGTGCCAGCAGTTACTCGAAACTTAGGGGTGGCAATGAGCAGTTCTTC
CASSYSKLRGGNEQFF
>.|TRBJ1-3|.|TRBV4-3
TGCGCCAGCAGCCAATCGACAGTTTCTGCTGGAAACACCATATATTTT
CASSQSTVSAGNTIYF
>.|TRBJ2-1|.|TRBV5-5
TGTGCCAGCAGCAATGGAGGCGTGGACAATGAGCAGTTCTTC
CASSNGGVDNEQFF
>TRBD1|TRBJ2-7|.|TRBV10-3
TGTGCCATCAGTGGACGTGGCAGGGACAGAGGTTACGAGCAGTACTTC
CAISGRGRDRGYEQYF
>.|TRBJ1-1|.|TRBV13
TGTGCCAGCAGCGAACAGACCATGAACACTGAAGCTTTCTTT
CASSEQTMNTEAFF
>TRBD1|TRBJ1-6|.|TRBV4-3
TGCGCCAGCAGCCAAGAAAGGGGGGCTGGGACAGCGTCCTCCGGGAATTCACCCCTCCACTTT
CASSQERGAGTASSGNSPLHF
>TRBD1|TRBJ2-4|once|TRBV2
TGTGCCAGCAGCGGGACATCAGGGGGCATTCAGTACTTC
CASSGTSGGIQYF
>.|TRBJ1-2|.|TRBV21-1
TGTGCCAGCAGCATCATAGGGGGGGATTTTACTACCTATGGCTACACCTTC
CASSIIGGDFTTYGYTF
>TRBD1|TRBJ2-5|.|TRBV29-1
TGCAGCGTTGAAGGTCTTAGGACAGGTCGTAGAGAGACCCAGTACTTC
CSVEGLRTGRRETQYF
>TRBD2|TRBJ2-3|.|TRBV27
TGTGCCAGCAGTTTAAGTTTTCCCGGGACTAGCGGGGGGGCAATAGATACGCAGTATTTT
CASSLSFPGTSGGAIDTQYF
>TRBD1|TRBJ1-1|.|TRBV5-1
TGCGCCAGCACCCAGGGGGTTAACACTGAAGCTTTCTTT
CASTQGVNTEAFF
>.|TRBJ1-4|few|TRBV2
TGTGCCAGCAGTGAAGGGTCAGGAAAACTGTTTTTT
CASSEGSGKLFF
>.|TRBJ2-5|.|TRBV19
TGTGCCAGTAGTATTGTTGCGGGCCCTGAGACCCAGTACTTC
CASSIVAGPETQYF